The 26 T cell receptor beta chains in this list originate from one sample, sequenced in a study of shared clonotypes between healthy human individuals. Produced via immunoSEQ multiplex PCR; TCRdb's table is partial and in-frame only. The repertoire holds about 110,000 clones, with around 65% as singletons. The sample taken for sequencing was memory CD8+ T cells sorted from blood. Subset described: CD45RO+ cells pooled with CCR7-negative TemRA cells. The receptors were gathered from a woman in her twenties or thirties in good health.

CDR3 amino acids: CASSVGAGPPKQFF. The DNA for the CDR3 is TGTGCCAGCAGCGTAGGAGCGGGACCCCCGAAGCAGTTCTTC. V usage is TRBV9 and J usage is TRBJ2-1; 7 bases align to TRBD2. The CDR3 extends over 14 amino acids. The V segment lost 0 bases and the J segment 11 bases; nucleotides outside the gene matches: 8. Germline V gene data show CDR1 as SGDLS and CDR2 as YYNGEE.

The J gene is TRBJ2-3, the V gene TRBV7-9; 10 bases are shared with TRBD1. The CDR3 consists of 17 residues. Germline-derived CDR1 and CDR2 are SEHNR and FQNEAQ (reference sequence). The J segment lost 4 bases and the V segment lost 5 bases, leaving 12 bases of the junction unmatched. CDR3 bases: TGTGCCAGCAGCACCGCCGGGACAGGGGAGATTTCAGATACGCAGTATTTT. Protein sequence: CASSTAGTGEISDTQYF. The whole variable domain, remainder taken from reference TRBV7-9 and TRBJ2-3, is DTGVSQNPRHKITKRGQNVTFRCDPISEHNRLYWYRQTLGQGPEFLTYFQNEAQLEKSRLLSDRFSAERPKGSFSTLEIQRTEQGDSAMYLCASSTAGTGEISDTQYFGPGTRLTVL.

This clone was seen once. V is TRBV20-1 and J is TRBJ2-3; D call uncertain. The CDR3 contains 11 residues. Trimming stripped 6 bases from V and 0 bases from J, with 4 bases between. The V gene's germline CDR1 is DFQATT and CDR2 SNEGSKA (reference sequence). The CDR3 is CSADSTDTQYF. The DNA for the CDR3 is TGCAGTGCGGACAGCACAGATACGCAGTATTTT.

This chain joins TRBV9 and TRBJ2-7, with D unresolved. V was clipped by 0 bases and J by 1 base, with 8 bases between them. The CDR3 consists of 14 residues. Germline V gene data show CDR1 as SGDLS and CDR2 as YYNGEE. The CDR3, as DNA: TGTGCCAGCAGCGTAGGGGTGGATTCCTACGAGCAGTACTTC. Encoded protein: CASSVGVDSYEQYF.

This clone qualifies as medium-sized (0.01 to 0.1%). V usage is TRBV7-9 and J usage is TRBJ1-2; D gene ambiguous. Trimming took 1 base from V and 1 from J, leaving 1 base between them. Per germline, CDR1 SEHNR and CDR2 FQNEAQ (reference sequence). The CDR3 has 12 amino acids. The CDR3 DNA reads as TGTGCCAGCAGCTTAGATAACTATGGCTACACCTTC. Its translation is CASSLDNYGYTF. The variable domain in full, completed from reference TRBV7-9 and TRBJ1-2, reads DTGVSQNPRHKITKRGQNVTFRCDPISEHNRLYWYRQTLGQGPEFLTYFQNEAQLEKSRLLSDRFSAERPKGSFSTLEIQRTEQGDSAMYLCASSLDNYGYTFGSGTRLTVV.

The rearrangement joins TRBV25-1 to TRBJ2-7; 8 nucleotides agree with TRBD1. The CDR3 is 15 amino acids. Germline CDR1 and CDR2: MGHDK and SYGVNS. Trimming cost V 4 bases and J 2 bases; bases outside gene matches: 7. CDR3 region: CASSGPGQAPYEQYF. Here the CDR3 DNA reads TGTGCCAGCAGTGGGCCGGGACAGGCTCCCTACGAGCAGTACTTC.

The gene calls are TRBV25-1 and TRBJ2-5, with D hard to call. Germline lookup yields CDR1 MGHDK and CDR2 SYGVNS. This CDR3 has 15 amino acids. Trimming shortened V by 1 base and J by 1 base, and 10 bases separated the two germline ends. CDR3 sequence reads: CASSESRAVQETQYF. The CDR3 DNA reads TGTGCCAGCAGTGAATCTAGGGCGGTCCAAGAGACCCAGTACTTC. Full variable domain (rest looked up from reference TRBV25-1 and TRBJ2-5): EADIYQTPRYLVIGTGKKITLECSQTMGHDKMYWYQQDPGMELHLIHYSYGVNSTEKGDLSSESTVSRIRTEHFPLTLESARPSHTSQYLCASSESRAVQETQYFGPGTRLLVL.

CDR3 protein: CASSQSPTSEYEQYF. The DNA for the CDR3 is TGTGCCAGCAGCCAGTCGCCGACTAGCGAGTACGAGCAGTACTTC. The V and J genes are TRBV4-2 and TRBJ2-7; 8 bases agree with TRBD2. This CDR3 region has 15 residues. Germline V gene lookup returns CDR1 LGHNA and CDR2 YNFKEQ. The junction had 8 bases not matched to a gene; V was cut back by 3 bases and J by 4 bases.

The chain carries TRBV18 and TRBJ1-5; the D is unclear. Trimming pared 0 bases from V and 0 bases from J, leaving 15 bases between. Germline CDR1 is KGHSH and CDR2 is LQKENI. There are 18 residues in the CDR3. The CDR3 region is CASSPPKGVGYSNQPQHF. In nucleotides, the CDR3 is TGTGCCAGCTCACCACCGAAGGGCGTCGGTTATAGCAATCAGCCCCAGCATTTT.

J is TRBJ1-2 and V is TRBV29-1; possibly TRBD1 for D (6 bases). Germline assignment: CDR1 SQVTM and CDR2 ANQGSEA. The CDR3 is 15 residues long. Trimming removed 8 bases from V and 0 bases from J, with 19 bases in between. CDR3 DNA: TGCAGCTCCTCACGGACAGTTCCAGCTAACTATGGCTACACCTTC. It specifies CSSSRTVPANYGYTF.

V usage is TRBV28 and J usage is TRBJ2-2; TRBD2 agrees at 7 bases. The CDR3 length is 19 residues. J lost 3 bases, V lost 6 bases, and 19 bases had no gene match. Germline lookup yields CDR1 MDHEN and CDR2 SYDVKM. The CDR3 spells CASSPGGVVREWYTGELFF. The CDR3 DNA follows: TGTGCCAGCAGCCCTGGGGGGGTGGTACGGGAGTGGTACACCGGGGAGCTGTTTTTT. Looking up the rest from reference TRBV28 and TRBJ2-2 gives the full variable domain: DVKVTQSSRYLVKRTGEKVFLECVQDMDHENMFWYRQDPGLGLRLIYFSYDVKMKEKGDIPEGYSVSREKKERFSLILESASTNQTSMYLCASSPGGVVREWYTGELFFGEGSRLTVL.

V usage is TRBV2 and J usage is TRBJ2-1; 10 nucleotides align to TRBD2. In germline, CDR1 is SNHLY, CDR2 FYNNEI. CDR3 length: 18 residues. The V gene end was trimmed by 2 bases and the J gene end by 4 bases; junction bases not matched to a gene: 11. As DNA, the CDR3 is TGTGCCAGCAGTGAACTGCTAGCGGGAGAAAGAGCATACAATGAGCAGTTCTTC. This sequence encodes CASSELLAGERAYNEQFF.

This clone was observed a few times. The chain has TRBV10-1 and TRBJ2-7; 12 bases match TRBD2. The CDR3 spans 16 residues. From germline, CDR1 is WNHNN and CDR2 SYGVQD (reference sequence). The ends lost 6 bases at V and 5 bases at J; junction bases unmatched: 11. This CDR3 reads CASRGPTSGSFNEQYF. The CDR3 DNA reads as TGCGCCAGCAGGGGACCGACTAGCGGGAGTTTCAACGAGCAGTACTTC.

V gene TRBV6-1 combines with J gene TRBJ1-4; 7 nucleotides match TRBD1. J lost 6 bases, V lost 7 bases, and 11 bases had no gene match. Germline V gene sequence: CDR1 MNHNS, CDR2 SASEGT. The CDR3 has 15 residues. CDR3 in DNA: TGTGCCAGCATAGCTCTTTCAGGGGGTGATGAAAAACTGTTTTTT. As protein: CASIALSGGDEKLFF.

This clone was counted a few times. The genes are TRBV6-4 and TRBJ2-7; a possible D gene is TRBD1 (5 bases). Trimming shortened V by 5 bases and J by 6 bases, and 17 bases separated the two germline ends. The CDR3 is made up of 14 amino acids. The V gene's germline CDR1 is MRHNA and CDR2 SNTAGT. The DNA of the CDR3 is TGTGCCAGCAGTCCCAGGGAAGGTTTCGGCGAGCAGTACTTC. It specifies CASSPREGFGEQYF.

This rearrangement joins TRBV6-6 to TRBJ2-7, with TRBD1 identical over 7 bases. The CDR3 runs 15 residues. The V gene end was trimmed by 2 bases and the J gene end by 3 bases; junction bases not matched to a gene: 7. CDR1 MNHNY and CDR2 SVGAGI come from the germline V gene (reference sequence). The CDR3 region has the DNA TGTGCCAGCAGTTACCAACAGGGGCCTTTCTACGAGCAGTACTTC. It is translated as CASSYQQGPFYEQYF.

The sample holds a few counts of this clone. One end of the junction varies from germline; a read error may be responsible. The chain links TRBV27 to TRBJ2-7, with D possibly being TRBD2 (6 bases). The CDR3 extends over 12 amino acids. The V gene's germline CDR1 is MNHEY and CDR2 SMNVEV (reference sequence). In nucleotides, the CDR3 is TGTGCCAGCAGTGGGACTGGGGAAGAGCCGTACTTC. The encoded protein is CASSGTGEEPYF.

CDR3 region: CPEARKTYGYTF. CDR3 DNA: TGTCCTGAAGCGAGAAAGACCTATGGCTACACCTTC. V gene TRBV22-1 combines with J gene TRBJ1-2. TRBV22-1 constitutes a pseudogene. This CDR3 is 12 amino acids long.

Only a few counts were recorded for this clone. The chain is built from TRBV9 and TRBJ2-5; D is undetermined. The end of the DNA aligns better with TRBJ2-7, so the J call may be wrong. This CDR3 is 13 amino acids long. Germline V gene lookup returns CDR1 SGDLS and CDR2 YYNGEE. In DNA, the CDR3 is TGTGCCAGCAGCGTAGACGGAACGGTCGAGCAGTACTTC. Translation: CASSVDGTVEQYF.

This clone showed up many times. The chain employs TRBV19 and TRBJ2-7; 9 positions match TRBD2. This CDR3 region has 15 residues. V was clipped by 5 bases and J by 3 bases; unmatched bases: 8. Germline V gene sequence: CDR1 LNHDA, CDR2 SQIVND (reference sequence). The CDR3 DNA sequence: TGTGCCAGTAGTCTTAGCGGGAGCAGGATCTACGAGCAGTACTTC. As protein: CASSLSGSRIYEQYF.

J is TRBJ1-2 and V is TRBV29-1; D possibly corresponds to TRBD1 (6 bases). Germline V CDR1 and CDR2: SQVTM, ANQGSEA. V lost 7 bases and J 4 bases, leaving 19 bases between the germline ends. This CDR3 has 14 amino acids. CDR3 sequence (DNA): TGCAGCGCCGGGGTGGGGGGCGAGAGCTATGGCTACACCTTC. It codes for CSAGVGGESYGYTF.

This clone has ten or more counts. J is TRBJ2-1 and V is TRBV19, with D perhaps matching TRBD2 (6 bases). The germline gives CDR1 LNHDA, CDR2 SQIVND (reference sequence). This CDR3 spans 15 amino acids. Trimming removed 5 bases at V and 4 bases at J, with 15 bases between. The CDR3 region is CASSGRSGYYNEQFF. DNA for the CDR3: TGTGCCAGTAGTGGAAGGAGCGGGTATTACAATGAGCAGTTCTTC. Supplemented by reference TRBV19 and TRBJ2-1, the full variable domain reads DGGITQSPKYLFRKEGQNVTLSCEQNLNHDAMYWYRQDPGQGLRLIYYSQIVNDFQKGDIAEGYSVSREKKESFPLTVTSAQKNPTAFYLCASSGRSGYYNEQFFGPGTRLTVL.

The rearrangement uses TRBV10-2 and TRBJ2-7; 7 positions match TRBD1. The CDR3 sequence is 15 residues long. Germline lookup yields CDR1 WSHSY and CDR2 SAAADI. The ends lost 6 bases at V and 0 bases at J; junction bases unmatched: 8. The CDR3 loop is CASRVQGVGSYEQYF. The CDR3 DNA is TGCGCCAGCAGGGTCCAGGGGGTGGGCTCCTACGAGCAGTACTTC.

Here the CDR3 DNA reads TGTGCCAGCAGCTTAGACCGCCCCAGGGGGATTTACGAGCAGTACTTC. It is translated as CASSLDRPRGIYEQYF. This chain connects TRBV7-9 to TRBJ2-7, with 7 bases fitting TRBD1. The length of the CDR3 is 16 residues. The V and J ends lost 1 base and 4 bases, in that order; junction bases with no gene match: 10. CDR1 and CDR2 from the germline V gene are SEHNR and FQNEAQ (reference sequence).

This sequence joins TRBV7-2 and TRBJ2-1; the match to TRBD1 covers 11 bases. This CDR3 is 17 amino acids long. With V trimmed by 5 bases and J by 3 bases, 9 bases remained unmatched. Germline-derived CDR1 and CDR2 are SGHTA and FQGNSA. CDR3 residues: CASSLDSGTGGYNEQFF. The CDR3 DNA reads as TGTGCCAGCAGCCTGGATTCCGGGACAGGGGGCTACAATGAGCAGTTCTTC.

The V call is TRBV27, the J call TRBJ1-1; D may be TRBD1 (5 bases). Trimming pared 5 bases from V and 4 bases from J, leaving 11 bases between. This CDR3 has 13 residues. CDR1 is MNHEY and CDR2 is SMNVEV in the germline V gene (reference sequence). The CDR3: CASSQGGCTEAFF. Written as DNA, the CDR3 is TGTGCCAGCAGTCAGGGCGGGTGCACTGAAGCTTTCTTT.